The 23 T cell receptor beta chains below were found in one sample sequenced in a study of vaccination effects on CD4 cells after COVID-19. Produced via immunoSEQ multiplex PCR; TCRdb's table is partial and in-frame only. The sample has 50,000 to 65,000 clones, around 73% seen once. ViraFEST assay sequencing came after antigen-specific CD4+ T cells were expanded with viral peptide pools. Subsequent to a culture period of around eleven days, CD4+ T cells were isolated. Participants received two doses of either the BNT162b2 or mRNA-1273 vaccine. Antigen specificity for these receptors is unknown. The input for sequencing was CD4+ T cells from PBMCs cultured with HCoV-229E spike peptides, taken after COVID-19 vaccination. The receptors come from a human donor who received a COVID-19 vaccine.

The chain employs TRBV5-8 and TRBJ2-6; 9 bases are shared with TRBD1. The CDR3 spans 15 residues. The V segment lost 4 bases and the J segment 2 bases; nucleotides outside the gene matches: 1. Germline V CDR1 and CDR2: SGHTS, YDEGEE. The CDR3 sequence is CASSRTGAGANVLTF. Written as DNA, the CDR3 is TGTGCCAGCAGCAGGACAGGGGCTGGGGCCAACGTCCTGACTTTC. Together with reference TRBV5-8 and TRBJ2-6, the CDR3 gives the full variable domain: EAGVTQSPTHLIKTRGQQATLRCSPISGHTSVYWYQQALGLGLQFLLWYDEGEERNRGNFPPRFSGRQFPNYSSELNVNALELEDSALYLCASSRTGAGANVLTFGAGSRLTVL.

The chain couples TRBV28 to TRBJ1-2, with D possibly matching TRBD1 (6 bases). Looked up from germline, CDR1 is MDHEN and CDR2 is SYDVKM. The ends were cut back, 3 bases at V and 3 bases at J, with 11 bases in the middle. The CDR3 contains 14 residues. The CDR3: CASSFTQGHYGYTF. The CDR3, as DNA: TGTGCCAGCAGTTTCACACAGGGACACTATGGCTACACCTTC.

This clone showed up just once. The J gene is TRBJ2-2, the V gene TRBV11-3; D is possibly TRBD2 (6 bases). CDR3 length: 14 residues. Deletions cut 1 base from V and 7 bases from J, with 10 bases between. CDR1 is SGHNT and CDR2 is YENEEA in the germline V gene. CDR3 sequence: CASSLVGGIGELFF. Here the CDR3 DNA reads TGTGCCAGCAGCTTAGTAGGAGGGATCGGGGAGCTGTTTTTT.

This clone was observed a few times. V usage is TRBV24-1 and J usage is TRBJ2-1, with D possibly being TRBD2 (6 bases). This CDR3 has 13 residues. Trimming took off 7 bases at V and 4 bases at J, with 10 bases between the two ends. CDR1 and CDR2 from the germline V gene are KGHDR and SFDVKD. Here the CDR3 reads CATRGSGYNEQFF. The CDR3 nucleotides are TGTGCCACCAGGGGCAGCGGGTACAATGAGCAGTTCTTC.

The chain is built from TRBV27 and TRBJ2-5; no reliable D call. Germline CDR1 is MNHEY and CDR2 is SMNVEV (reference sequence). With 0 bases removed from V and 2 bases from J, the gap between germline ends came to 13 bases. The length of the CDR3 is 16 residues. CDR3 protein: CASSLSRVDGQETQYF. In DNA form, the CDR3 reads TGTGCCAGCAGTTTATCCCGGGTTGATGGGCAAGAGACCCAGTACTTC.

CDR3: CASNWGLAEQETQYF. Written as DNA, the CDR3 is TGCGCCAGCAACTGGGGGTTAGCGGAGCAAGAGACCCAGTACTTC. The rearrangement uses TRBV5-1 and TRBJ2-5; a possible D gene is TRBD2 (6 bases). The CDR3 sequence is 15 residues long. Germline lookup yields CDR1 SGHRS and CDR2 YFSETQ. Trimming removed 6 bases from V and 2 bases from J, with 17 bases in between.

The chain is built from TRBV27 and TRBJ2-7; D may be TRBD2 (6 bases). Trimming pared 6 bases from V and 1 base from J, leaving 13 bases between. CDR3 length equals 14 residues. In germline, CDR1 is MNHEY, CDR2 SMNVEV (reference sequence). CDR3 sequence (DNA): TGTGCCAGCAGAAGACTCGGGACTTCCTACGAGCAGTACGTC. Its translation: CASRRLGTSYEQYV.

The V call is TRBV27, the J call TRBJ1-1; D is undetermined. CDR3 size: 17 residues. V was shortened by 6 bases and J by 2 bases, with 22 bases between the two germline ends. Germline V gene sequence: CDR1 MNHEY, CDR2 SMNVEV (reference sequence). CDR3 region: CASSGKVGVYVNTEAFF. The CDR3 nucleotides read TGTGCCAGCAGCGGGAAGGTAGGAGTCTATGTCAACACTGAAGCTTTCTTT.

The V and J genes are TRBV7-3 and TRBJ2-1; D tentatively fits TRBD1 or TRBD2 (5 bases each). CDR1 SGHTA and CDR2 FQGTGA come from the germline V gene. CDR3 length equals 14 residues. Trimming shortened V by 5 bases and J by 9 bases, and 17 bases separated the two germline ends. The CDR3 reads CASSGGPAVVEQFF. In DNA form, the CDR3 reads TGTGCCAGCAGCGGGGGACCGGCGGTCGTTGAGCAGTTCTTC.

The rearrangement joins TRBV6-6 to TRBJ2-7; D is unresolved. Germline V gene sequence: CDR1 MNHNY, CDR2 SVGAGI (reference sequence). V lost 4 bases, J lost 2 bases, and 9 bases lay in between. The CDR3 length is 13 residues. The CDR3 here is CASSLADPYEQYV. The CDR3 DNA sequence: TGTGCCAGCAGTTTGGCGGACCCCTACGAGCAGTACGTC.

This clone was seen only a few times. The chain recombines TRBV4-3 with TRBJ1-2; D is uncertain. V shed 4 bases and J shed 6 bases, with 15 bases lying between them. CDR3 size: 14 residues. The germline V gene has CDR1 LGHNA and CDR2 YSLEER. The CDR3 nucleotides read TGCGCCAGCAGCCCGCGGCATGGTTTGGATGGCTACACCTTC. As protein: CASSPRHGLDGYTF.

This clone appeared a few times. The rearrangement links TRBV5-1 to TRBJ2-2; TRBD1 matches 7 bases. After removal of 5 bases from V and 4 bases from J, the junction contained 8 bases not matched to a gene. CDR3 length equals 15 residues. Germline assignment: CDR1 SGHRS and CDR2 YFSETQ. The CDR3 region has the DNA TGCGCCAGCAGTGTTCCGACAGGGACCACCGGGGAGCTGTTTTTT. Encoded protein: CASSVPTGTTGELFF.

Details on this clone: Relative to the germline gene, one junction end is altered; a read error may explain this. The chain employs TRBV11-2 and TRBJ2-6; no definite D call. Germline values: CDR1 SGHAT, CDR2 FQNNGV. This CDR3 contains 15 residues. The CDR3 bases are TGTGCCAGCACCTTAGCCGGCTCTGGGGCCAACGTCCTGACTTTC. Encoded protein: CASTLAGSGANVLTF.

This clone was picked up a small number of times. This chain links TRBV6-6 with TRBJ1-4; D is ambiguous. CDR1 is MNHNY, CDR2 SVGAGI, per germline (reference sequence). The CDR3 covers 12 residues. The V end lost 8 bases, the J end lost 5 bases, and 9 bases lay between the germline ends. For the CDR3, the DNA is TGTGCCAGCGCTATGGCGAATGAAAAACTGTTTTTT. This gives the protein CASAMANEKLFF.

The CDR3 DNA follows: TGCGCCAGCAGCCAAGGCCTCACTAGCGGCGAGCAGTACGTC. Its translation is CASSQGLTSGEQYV. V and J are TRBV4-1 and TRBJ2-7, with 8 bases identical to TRBD2. Losses at the gene ends were 1 base for V and 6 bases for J; bases not matched to a gene: 5. The CDR3 totals 14 residues. Germline loops: CDR1 MGHRA, CDR2 YSYEKL.

This rearrangement joins TRBV28 to TRBJ1-2, with 7 bases fitting TRBD1. The CDR3 extends over 13 amino acids. CDR1 and CDR2 (germline): MDHEN, SYDVKM. V was pared by 5 bases and J by 5 bases, with 5 bases of the junction left unmatched. The CDR3 DNA sequence: TGTGCCAGCAGTCCGACAGGGTTTTATGGCTACACCTTC. Protein sequence: CASSPTGFYGYTF.

Only a few counts were recorded for this clone. The rearrangement links TRBV5-4 to TRBJ1-2; D uncertain. The V end lost 2 bases, the J end lost 3 bases, and 14 bases lay between the germline ends. The CDR3 totals 15 residues. Germline V gene lookup returns CDR1 SGHNT and CDR2 YYREEE (reference sequence). CDR3 nucleotide sequence: TGTGCCAGCAGCTTTTCGACAATTACGGACTATGGCTACACCTTC. Its translation: CASSFSTITDYGYTF.

The chain has TRBV5-4 and TRBJ1-2, with D possibly matching TRBD1 (5 bases). Looked up from germline, CDR1 is SGHNT and CDR2 is YYREEE (reference sequence). This CDR3 contains 14 residues. Trimming cost V 0 bases and J 6 bases, with 12 bases left between them. The CDR3 spells CASSLGVGQDGYTF. CDR3 nucleotide sequence: TGTGCCAGCAGCTTGGGAGTGGGGCAGGATGGCTACACCTTC.

This rearrangement joins TRBV6-5 to TRBJ2-5; 9 bases are shared with TRBD2. The V gene end was trimmed by 6 bases and the J gene end by 2 bases; junction bases not matched to a gene: 7. The CDR3 covers 15 residues. Germline CDR1 reads MNHEY; CDR2 reads SVGAGI. The CDR3 region has the DNA TGTGCCAGCAGCTTGCGACTAGCGGAACAAGAGACCCAGTACTTC. Its protein is CASSLRLAEQETQYF.

The V call is TRBV12-3 or TRBV12-4, the J call TRBJ2-5, with D perhaps matching TRBD2 (5 bases). V lost 4 bases and J lost 5, with 11 bases in between. The CDR3 covers 13 residues. The CDR3 reads CASSSRRWETQYF. CDR3 bases: TGTGCCAGCAGTTCCCGGAGGTGGGAGACCCAGTACTTC.

This chain joins TRBV5-1 and TRBJ2-7, with 16 bases lining up with TRBD2. The trim removed 4 bases at V and 2 bases at J, leaving 3 bases unmatched. The CDR3 loop spans 16 amino acids. CDR1 and CDR2 from the germline V gene are SGHRS and YFSETQ. The chain's CDR3 is CASSEGTSGGAYEQYV. The CDR3 DNA follows: TGCGCCAGCAGCGAAGGGACTAGCGGGGGGGCCTACGAGCAGTACGTC.

The chain carries TRBV6-5 and TRBJ2-4, with TRBD1 identical over 8 bases. The CDR3 has 15 residues. V was clipped by 7 bases and J by 0 bases; unmatched bases: 5. In germline, CDR1 is MNHEY, CDR2 SVGAGI. CDR3 loop: CASTPQGAAKNIQYF. CDR3 coding DNA: TGTGCCAGCACACCTCAGGGGGCAGCCAAAAACATTCAGTACTTC.

The chain links TRBV6-5 to TRBJ2-4; D possibly corresponds to TRBD1 (6 bases). Germline CDR1 is MNHEY and CDR2 is SVGAGI. The CDR3 totals 15 residues. Trimming removed 5 bases at V and 1 base at J, with 12 bases between. The CDR3 nucleotides are TGTGCCAGCAGTACTACAGGGATCGCCAAAAACATTCAGTACTTC. Translating gives CASSTTGIAKNIQYF.